This TCR beta chain was sequenced during a study of blood T cell repertoires in COVID-19. About the study: Acute-phase and convalescent COVID-19 samples originated in the United States, Italy and Spain. The cDNA or gDNA used as material had been derived from T cells, B-cell-depleted T cells, or PBMCs.

CDR3 length: 14 residues. Germline lookup yields CDR1 SGHNT and CDR2 YYREEE (reference sequence). Trimming removed 0 bases at V and 3 bases at J, with 9 bases between. In the source study's methods: Quantification of nucleated cells was approximated via reference gene primer amplification. TCRdb keeps only in-frame clones here, not all; method: immunoSEQ multiplex PCR. V and J calls and clone size are as listed in that table; D and trimming were resolved from the DNA. The table has about 150,000 clones, over 60% seen once. Ten or more counts support this clone. The chain is built from TRBV5-4 and TRBJ1-2; no clear D. Sequencing was carried out using peripheral blood. The sequence derives from a man of 80 years or more with acute or convalescent COVID-19. The CDR3 protein is CASSLAHGDYGYTF. CDR3 coding DNA: TGTGCCAGCAGCTTGGCACACGGAGACTATGGCTACACCTTC.